This T cell receptor (beta chain) was identified during a study of CD8+CD57+ T cells in acquired aplastic anemia (dated by TCRdb to the late 2010s). A note on the overall study: A mean of roughly 2.9 ug of DNA, ranging from about 0.19 to 27.4 ug, was extracted from sorted CD4+ and CD8+ cells. A CD8+CD57+ expansion meant a frequency higher than the mean frequency seen in healthy subjects. General study outcomes and caveats: CD8+ Simpson's diversity did not differ significantly between patients and healthy controls (P=0.060). Twenty-nine CD8+ CDR3 sequences were found in both patients and controls but appeared to be highly expressed in patients and within the immunodominant clones of the patients.

The germline V gene (reference sequence) provides CDR1 SGHNT and CDR2 YYREEE. V gives up 4 bases and J gives up 7 bases, and the segment between their germline ends measures 16 bases. The CDR3 starts with the cysteine, ends with the phenylalanine, and has 14 residues. Just CDR3 DNA is preserved here, 42 bases in frame from base 1. In the case of this clonotype: Its antigen is not yet known. There are no base qualities to consult, and no much larger clone falls within one base.

Profiling of TCR beta VDJ combinations and CDR3 sequences used genomic DNA as the template. TCR repertoire sequencing was run on an Illumina HiSeq 2000. Processing in the source paper ran as follows. Repertoire assessment relied on Simpson's diversity index, CDR3 size and DJ length profiles, and TRBV/TRBJ rearrangement plots. The immunodominant clone was defined as the most abundant DNA sequence in deep sequencing data. CDR3 amino acid sequences were screened for sharing across subjects and compared with published repertoires and the VDJdb database. In-frame beta chains were kept once TCRdb had trimmed the public reads at Q25 with fastp and called clones with MiXCR. Each entry merges the rows of one CDR3 protein and shows their most common DNA and genes. The V and J calls were not made by the authors but by TCRdb's processing. This sample holds roughly 250,000 distinct CDR3 sequences; 65% to 90% were observed only once. The ten largest clones represent 40% to 55% of the sample.

The patients picked for sequencing were ones in whom flow cytometry had shown an expansion of CD8+CD57+ cells. Every patient had severe acquired aplastic anemia, diagnosed using the International Study of Aplastic Anemia and Agranulocytosis and Camitta criteria. No patient had received any therapy when blood was sampled. TCR repertoires of sorted CD4+ and CD8+ blood T cells from severe aplastic anemia patients and healthy subjects were deep-sequenced in the study. In the USA, patient enrollment took place under clinicaltrials.gov protocols 00001620, 01623167, 00001397, 00071045, 00081523 and 00961064. Ficoll-Paque density gradient centrifugation was used to isolate peripheral blood mononuclear cells. CD4+ and CD8+ T cells were sorted by FACS or magnetic beads before DNA extraction.

The clonotype was recovered from a human donor with aplastic anemia. The sequencing sample was made of sorted CD4+, CD8+, or CD8+CD57+ T cells (not recorded which) from PBMCs. The chain couples TRBV5-4 to TRBJ2-3; the D gene is tentatively TRBD1 or TRBD2, each matching 5 bases. This receptor has the CDR3 CASSDGAVRYTQYF. The nucleotides are TGTGCCAGCAGCGACGGGGCAGTCCGCTATACGCAGTATTTT. Outside the CDR3, residues come from the reference TRBV5-4 and TRBJ2-3 proteins, so the full variable domain is: ETGVTQSPTHLIKTRGQQVTLRCSSQSGHNTVSWYQQALGQGPQFIFQYYREEENGRGNFPPRFSGLQFPNYSSELNVNALELDDSALYLCASSDGAVRYTQYFGPGTRLTVL.